This T cell receptor (beta chain) was profiled in a study of T cells and Merkel cell carcinoma outcomes (dated by TCRdb to about 2020). For the study in its entirety: The study looked at whether the tumor T-cell repertoire and T-cell density could predict clinical outcome in patients with Merkel cell carcinoma. The paper's findings and limits, for the study overall: Clinical outcomes in Merkel cell carcinoma patients were reported to be predicted by T-cell repertoire features combined with T-cell density.

Receptor libraries were prepared by the immunoSEQ multiplex PCR assay. Drawn from immuneACCESS, this table holds only the in-frame rearrangements with V and J called that TCRdb kept. Clones are partly lost; checked studies trace under half to an unresolved V gene and leave the rest unexplained. The sample table shows about 15,000 clones, and roughly 76% are seen once. The leading ten clones occupy approximately 8.1% of the sample. Notes on this clone: Its antigen has not been determined. Base qualities are not at hand, and no much larger clone is one base apart.

V lost 7 bases and J lost 7 bases; the stretch between them is 10 bases long. Sequences MNHNS (CDR1) and SASEGT (CDR2) are obtained from the germline V gene. Counted from cysteine to phenylalanine, this CDR3 has 11 amino acids. The kept DNA is CDR3 alone, 33 bases in frame from the first base. The samples were taken from patients with Merkel cell carcinoma. The chain is made from TRBV6-1 and TRBJ1-1; the D gene is perhaps TRBD1, from 6 matching bases. What was sequenced was tumor tissue from Merkel cell carcinoma. This sequence was found in a human donor with Merkel cell carcinoma. CDR3 region: CASIGGYEAFF. The DNA is as follows: TGTGCCAGCATAGGGGGATATGAAGCTTTCTTT.